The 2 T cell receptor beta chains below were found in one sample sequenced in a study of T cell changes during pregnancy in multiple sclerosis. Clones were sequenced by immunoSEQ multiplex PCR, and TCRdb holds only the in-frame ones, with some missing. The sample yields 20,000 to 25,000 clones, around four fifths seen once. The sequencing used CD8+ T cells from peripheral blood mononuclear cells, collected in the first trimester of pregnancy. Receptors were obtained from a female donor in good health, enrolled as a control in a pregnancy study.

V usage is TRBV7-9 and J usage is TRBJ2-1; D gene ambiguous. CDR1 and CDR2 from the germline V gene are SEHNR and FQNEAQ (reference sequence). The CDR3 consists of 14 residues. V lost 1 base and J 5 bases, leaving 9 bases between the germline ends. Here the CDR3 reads CASSLGRPDNEQFF. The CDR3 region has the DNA TGTGCCAGCAGCTTAGGGCGGCCTGACAATGAGCAGTTCTTC.

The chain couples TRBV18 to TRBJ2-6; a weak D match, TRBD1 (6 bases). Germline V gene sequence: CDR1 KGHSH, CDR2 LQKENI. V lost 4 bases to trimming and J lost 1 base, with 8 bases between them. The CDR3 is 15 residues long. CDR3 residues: CASSLQGSGANVLTF. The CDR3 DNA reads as TGTGCCAGCTCACTACAGGGTTCTGGGGCCAACGTCCTGACTTTC.